The sequence of this T cell receptor (beta chain) was determined in a study of Ad26.COV2.S vaccination and SARS-CoV-2 variants. Study-level background: Sample donor was a member of the COV1001 Ad26.COV2.S trial arm. By the intramuscular route, Ad26.COV2.S was given once, or twice 56 days apart.

The CDR3 has 17 amino acids. CDR1 is LGHNA and CDR2 is YSLEER in the germline V gene. V was clipped by 3 bases and J by 3 bases, with 20 bases between them. Sequencing used immunoSEQ multiplex PCR; TCRdb keeps in-frame clones, though not all of them. The table has about 350,000 clones, 88% seen once. Indicated treatment: roughly 18 received Ad26.COV2.S at low or high dose, single or two shots; several received placebo; per-sample allocation not given. The investigators took samples on day 63 after the first vaccine or placebo injection. This TCR came from a person aged 18-60 years who received the Ad26.COV2.S COVID-19 vaccine or a placebo. This specimen consisted of peripheral blood, obtained in a trial of Ad26.COV2.S vaccine versus placebo. The chain uses TRBV4-3 and TRBJ1-1; the D gene is possibly TRBD1 (5 bases). The CDR3 here is CASSQYSTGSGDTEAFF. For the CDR3, the DNA is TGCGCCAGCAGCCAGTACTCGACGGGCTCGGGGGACACTGAAGCTTTCTTT.